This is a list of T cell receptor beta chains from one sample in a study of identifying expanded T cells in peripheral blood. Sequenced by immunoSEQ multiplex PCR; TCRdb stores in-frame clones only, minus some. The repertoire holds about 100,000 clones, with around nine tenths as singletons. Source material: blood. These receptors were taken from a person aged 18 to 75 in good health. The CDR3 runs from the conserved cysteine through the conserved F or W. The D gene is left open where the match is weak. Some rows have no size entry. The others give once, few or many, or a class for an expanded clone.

CASSLGGRTPDTQYF TGTGCCAGCAGTCTGGGGGGCCGTACACCAGATACGCAGTATTTT TRBV27 NA 15 NA TRBJ2-3
CSVAVMAGEQYF TGCAGCGTTGCGGTGATGGCGGGAGAGCAGTACTTC TRBV29-1 NA 12 NA TRBJ2-7
CASSEGTPLHF TGTGCCAGCAGTGAAGGTACACCCCTCCACTTT TRBV2 NA 11 NA TRBJ1-6
CASTQGTEQYF TGTGCCAGCACACAGGGTACGGAGCAGTACTTC TRBV11-2 NA 11 NA TRBJ2-7
CASSSGPLTGQYF TGTGCCAGCAGCTCGGGACCCCTGACAGGGCAGTACTTC TRBV28 NA 13 NA TRBJ2-7
CASSYQDAREKLFF TGTGCCAGCAGCTACCAGGACGCTCGGGAAAAACTGTTTTTT TRBV11-2 NA 14 NA TRBJ1-4
CASSLWGGSGTGIGEQYF TGTGCCAGCAGCTTATGGGGCGGATCCGGGACAGGGATTGGCGAGCAGTACTTC TRBV11-1 NA 18 TRBD1 TRBJ2-7
CASSLSGGTDTQYF TGTGCCAGCAGTCTTAGCGGGGGCACAGATACGCAGTATTTT TRBV6-5 NA 14 TRBD2 TRBJ2-3
CASSQVQGYDTGELFF TGTGCCAGCAGCCAAGTTCAGGGGTACGACACCGGGGAGCTGTTTTTT TRBV4-2 NA 16 NA TRBJ2-2
CATGRFPLGQGNQPQHF TGTGCCACCGGCCGTTTTCCCCTGGGACAGGGAAATCAGCCCCAGCATTTT TRBV15 NA 17 TRBD1 TRBJ1-5
CASSHIAGQPYEQYF TGCGCCAGCAGCCATATAGCGGGACAGCCCTACGAGCAGTACTTC TRBV4-1 NA 15 NA TRBJ2-7
CASTGAGSYEQYF TGTGCCAGCACGGGGGCAGGTTCTTACGAGCAGTACTTC TRBV25-1 NA 13 NA TRBJ2-7
CASSRIGVTNYGYTF TGTGCCAGCAGCAGAATAGGGGTTACGAACTATGGCTACACCTTC TRBV6-5 once 15 NA TRBJ1-2
CASSLDNYRDRGRETQYF TGTGCCAGCAGCTTAGATAATTATAGGGACAGGGGGCGAGAGACCCAGTACTTC TRBV11-2 NA 18 TRBD1 TRBJ2-5
CASSSPRQANSPLHF TGTGCCAGCAGCTCCCCCAGACAGGCTAATTCACCCCTCCACTTT TRBV7-9 once 15 NA TRBJ1-6
CASSYSGQTYEQYF TGTGCCAGCAGTTACTCGGGGCAGACCTACGAGCAGTACTTC TRBV6-5 once 14 NA TRBJ2-7
CASSPRRTSGGFTDTQYF TGTGCCAGCAGTCCCCGAAGGACTAGCGGGGGTTTCACAGATACGCAGTATTTT TRBV27 NA 18 TRBD2 TRBJ2-3
CASNVGGARAFF TGTGCCAGCAACGTCGGGGGGGCGCGGGCTTTCTTT TRBV11-2 NA 12 NA TRBJ1-1
CASSRTGTGQGSYTF TGTGCCAGCAGCCGGACGGGGACAGGGCAAGGGAGCTACACCTTC TRBV5-5 few 15 TRBD1 TRBJ1-2
CASSPYNEQFF TGTGCCAGTTCTCCCTACAATGAGCAGTTCTTC TRBV7-2 NA 11 NA TRBJ2-1
CASSQFSGGTYEQYF TGTGCCAGCAGCCAATTCAGCGGGGGAACCTACGAGCAGTACTTC TRBV4-2 NA 15 TRBD2 TRBJ2-7
CASIRGSSYNEQFF TGTGCCAGCATCCGGGGGAGCTCCTACAATGAGCAGTTCTTC TRBV5-6 NA 14 NA TRBJ2-1
CASSEARNSDSKRDTQYF TGTGCCAGCAGTGAAGCGCGAAATTCCGACAGTAAGCGAGATACGCAGTATTTT TRBV2 NA 18 NA TRBJ2-3
CASGPVVFEQYF TGTGCCAGCGGACCCGTGGTTTTCGAGCAGTACTTC TRBV7-2 NA 12 NA TRBJ2-7
CASSLGEVTSGYNEQFF TGTGCCAGCAGCTTGGGGGAAGTGACTAGCGGCTACAATGAGCAGTTCTTC TRBV7-8 NA 17 TRBD2 TRBJ2-1
CASRGGIWSVEAFF TGCGCCAGCAGGGGGGGTATATGGAGCGTTGAAGCTTTCTTT TRBV10-1 NA 14 NA TRBJ1-1
CASSLVPDTF TGTGCCAGCAGCTTAGTGCCAGATACTTTC TRBV7-9 NA 10 NA TRBJ2-7
CASYPGQSYNEQFF TGCGCCAGTTACCCGGGACAAAGCTACAATGAGCAGTTCTTC TRBV5-1 once 14 NA TRBJ2-1
CASSPPSGQGFYEQYF TGTGCCAGCAGCCCTCCGTCGGGACAGGGATTCTACGAGCAGTACTTC TRBV7-9 once 16 TRBD1 TRBJ2-7
CASSLDWAPGEQYF TGTGCCAGCAGCTTAGATTGGGCTCCGGGCGAGCAGTACTTC TRBV7-2 NA 14 NA TRBJ2-7
CASSYSPGVYGYTF TGTGCCAGCAGTTACTCCCCAGGCGTCTATGGCTACACCTTC TRBV6-5 NA 14 NA TRBJ1-2
CASCQFGTDTQYF TGTGCCAGCTGTCAGTTCGGGACAGATACGCAGTATTTT TRBV7-8 once 13 NA TRBJ2-3
CASSAISGGAQEQFF TGTGCCAGCAGCGCAATTAGCGGGGGGGCACAGGAGCAGTTCTTC TRBV9 NA 15 TRBD2 TRBJ2-1
CASSLDGGYEKLFF TGCGCCAGCAGTCTAGACGGGGGATATGAAAAACTGTTTTTT TRBV4-3 NA 14 NA TRBJ1-4
CASSLFFSGGSAGELFF TGCGCCAGCAGCTTGTTTTTTAGCGGGGGTTCCGCCGGGGAGCTGTTTTTT TRBV5-1 NA 17 TRBD2 TRBJ2-2
CASSYSGQGADGYTF TGTGCCAGCAGTTACTCGGGACAGGGGGCAGATGGCTACACCTTC TRBV6-5 NA 15 TRBD1 TRBJ1-2
CASSYGYGSTDTQYF TGTGCCAGCAGTTACGGGTACGGAAGCACAGATACGCAGTATTTT TRBV6-5 NA 15 NA TRBJ2-3
CASSLRGLDYGYTF TGTGCCAGCAGCTTAAGGGGGCTGGATTATGGCTACACCTTC TRBV5-8 NA 14 TRBD1 TRBJ1-2
CASSDSDYYGYTF TGTGCCAGCAGTGACAGCGACTACTATGGCTACACCTTC TRBV6-1 NA 13 NA TRBJ1-2
CSVVFLETGGTYEQYF TGCAGCGTTGTTTTTTTGGAGACAGGGGGCACCTACGAGCAGTACTTC TRBV29-1 NA 16 TRBD1 TRBJ2-7
CASSHGTASGTDTQYF TGCGCCAGCAGCCACGGGACAGCTTCCGGCACAGATACGCAGTATTTT TRBV5-1 NA 16 TRBD1 TRBJ2-3